This T cell receptor (beta chain) stems from a study of blood T cell repertoires in COVID-19. For the study at large: The United States, Italy and Spain supplied acute and convalescent COVID-19 samples. The analysed material was cDNA or gDNA that came from T cells, B-cell-depleted T cells, or PBMCs.

Authors' methods: The authors estimated nucleated cell counts from reference gene primer amplification. Data came from immunoSEQ multiplex PCR; TCRdb stores just in-frame clones and leaves some out. V, J and clone size are taken as reported in that table, and D and trimming were inferred from the DNA itself. The table shows roughly 260,000 clones, with roughly 82% occurring only once. CDR1 and CDR2 (germline): LGHDT, YNNKEL (reference sequence). The ends were cut back, 1 base at V and 1 base at J, with 13 bases in the middle. The CDR3 has 16 amino acids. V usage is TRBV3-1 (or the pseudogene TRBV3-2) and J usage is TRBJ1-2, with D maybe TRBD1 (6 bases). The sequencing input was peripheral blood. The TCR sequence derives from a woman aged 70-85 years with acute or convalescent COVID-19. The CDR3 protein is CASSQVLTGSNYGYTF. For the CDR3, the DNA is TGTGCCAGCAGCCAAGTCCTAACAGGGAGTAACTATGGCTACACCTTC.